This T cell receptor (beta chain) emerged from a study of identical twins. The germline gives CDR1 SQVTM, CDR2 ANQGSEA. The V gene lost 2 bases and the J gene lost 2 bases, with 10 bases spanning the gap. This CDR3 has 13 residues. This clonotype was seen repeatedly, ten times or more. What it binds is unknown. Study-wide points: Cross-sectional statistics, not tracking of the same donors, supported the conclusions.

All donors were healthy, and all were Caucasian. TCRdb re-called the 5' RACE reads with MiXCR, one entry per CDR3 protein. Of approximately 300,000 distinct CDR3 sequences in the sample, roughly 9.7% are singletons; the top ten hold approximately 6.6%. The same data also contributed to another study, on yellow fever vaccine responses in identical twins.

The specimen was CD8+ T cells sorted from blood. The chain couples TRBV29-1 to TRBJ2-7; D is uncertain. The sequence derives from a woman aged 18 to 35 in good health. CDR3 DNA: TGCAGCGTTGAATTGGCAAACCCCTACGAGCAGTACTTC. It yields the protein CSVELANPYEQYF.